The 25 T cell receptor beta chains below were found in one sample sequenced in a study of blood T cells in healthy people across ages. Next came a second PCR, run for about 7 to 12 cycles, which used a sample-barcoded 5' primer along with a J-beta primer mix. TCRdb called the 5' RACE reads again in MiXCR, with one record for every CDR3 protein. The sample yields approximately 1,700,000 distinct CDR3 sequences, about 39% seen once. Specimen: blood. All receptors derive from a human donor in good health.

The V gene is TRBV7-2, the J gene TRBJ1-1; D is possibly TRBD1 (5 bases). V dropped 9 bases and J dropped 4 bases, with 12 bases sitting between them. CDR1 is SGHTA and CDR2 is FQGNSA in the germline V gene. CDR3 length: 12 residues. The CDR3 bases are TGTGCCAGTATTGACAGCCCCACTGAAGCTTTCTTT. Protein product: CASIDSPTEAFF.

V gene TRBV7-8 combines with J gene TRBJ2-2; D may be TRBD2 (5 bases). Germline CDR1 reads SGHVS; CDR2 reads FQNEAQ. V lost 3 bases and J 11 bases, leaving 16 bases between the germline ends. The CDR3 loop spans 14 amino acids. CDR3 region: CASSFGVPKGELFF. DNA for the CDR3: TGTGCCAGCAGCTTCGGGGTTCCGAAAGGCGAGCTGTTTTTT. The full variable domain, completed using reference TRBV7-8 and TRBJ2-2, is GAGVSQSPRYKVAKRGQDVALRCDPISGHVSLFWYQQALGQGPEFLTYFQNEAQLDKSGLPSDRFFAERPEGSVSTLKIQRTQQEDSAVYLCASSFGVPKGELFFGEGSRLTVL.

This clonotype was counted a few times. This chain joins TRBV5-5 and TRBJ2-7, with D maybe TRBD1 (5 bases). The CDR3 has 14 amino acids. Trimming pared 5 bases from V and 2 bases from J, leaving 14 bases between. Germline lookup yields CDR1 SGHKS and CDR2 YYEKEE (reference sequence). The CDR3 sequence: CASRPTVATYEQYF. For the CDR3, the DNA is TGTGCCAGCAGACCGACAGTAGCTACCTACGAGCAGTACTTC.

This clonotype turned up a few times. CDR3 DNA: TGTGCCAGCAGTGCTTTTGAAACCGGCGAGCAGTACTTC. Its protein product is CASSAFETGEQYF. V is TRBV2 and J is TRBJ2-7; D remains unclear. V shed 4 bases and J shed 6 bases, with 13 bases lying between them. Per the germline V gene, CDR1 is SNHLY and CDR2 is FYNNEI. The CDR3 is made up of 13 amino acids.

This clonotype occurred a few times. The chain links TRBV2 to TRBJ2-3; 9 nucleotides match TRBD2. V lost 6 bases and J lost 3; bases outside the gene matches: 4. There are 14 residues in the CDR3. Germline CDR1 is SNHLY and CDR2 is FYNNEI. CDR3 DNA: TGTGCCAGCAGCGGGACTAGCAGAACAGATACGCAGTATTTT. It codes for CASSGTSRTDTQYF.

This clonotype has a handful of counts. This chain connects TRBV28 to TRBJ2-5; 7 bases match TRBD1. V was pared by 5 bases and J by 2 bases, with 5 bases of the junction left unmatched. Germline CDR1 is MDHEN and CDR2 is SYDVKM. The CDR3 runs 14 residues. The CDR3 sequence is CASSDRDSQETQYF. Here the CDR3 DNA reads TGTGCCAGCAGTGACCGGGACAGTCAAGAGACCCAGTACTTC.

V and J are TRBV5-5 and TRBJ1-1; D uncertain. The CDR3 sequence is 13 residues long. V shed 4 bases and J shed 8 bases, with 15 bases lying between them. The germline V gene encodes CDR1 SGHKS and CDR2 YYEKEE (reference sequence). The DNA for the CDR3 is TGTGCCAGCAGCCCCCCCCTGGGGAGGGAAGCTTTCTTT. Protein: CASSPPLGREAFF.

CDR3 in amino acids: CASSLTGRRGYTF. CDR3 nucleotide sequence: TGTGCCAGCAGTTTGACAGGGCGGCGAGGCTACACCTTC. The chain carries TRBV28 and TRBJ1-2; 7 positions agree with TRBD1. V gave up 3 bases and J gave up 8 bases; unmatched junction bases: 6. Germline V gene data show CDR1 as MDHEN and CDR2 as SYDVKM. The CDR3 covers 13 residues.

This clonotype has just a few counts. This chain uses TRBV20-1 with TRBJ2-6, with D possibly being TRBD2 (6 bases). V lost 0 bases, J lost 4 bases, and 19 bases lay in between. CDR3 size: 18 residues. Germline V lookup: CDR1 DFQATT, CDR2 SNEGSKA (reference sequence). The CDR3 sequence is CSARDSGGERFGANVLTF. In nucleotides, the CDR3 is TGCAGTGCTAGAGATTCCGGGGGAGAACGGTTCGGGGCCAACGTCCTGACTTTC.

This clonotype showed up many times. V is TRBV29-1 and J is TRBJ2-1; TRBD1 agrees at 8 bases. The CDR3 spans 13 residues. The trim removed 5 bases at V and 1 base at J, leaving 1 base unmatched. Germline CDR1 reads SQVTM; CDR2 reads ANQGSEA. The CDR3 reads CSVWTGSYNEQFF. CDR3 nucleotide sequence: TGCAGCGTTTGGACAGGGTCCTACAATGAGCAGTTCTTC.

This clonotype was found once. This chain joins TRBV6-5 and TRBJ2-7; D is unresolved. The CDR3 is 13 residues long. CDR1 and CDR2 from the germline V gene are MNHEY and SVGAGI. Trimming cost V 8 bases and J 4 bases, with 15 bases left between them. The CDR3 DNA is TGTGCCAGCTCCCCTAGAACCTTATACGAGCAGTACTTC. It codes for CASSPRTLYEQYF.

The V call is TRBV7-2, the J call TRBJ2-1, with a weak D call TRBD2 (5 bases). Trimming left V 5 bases short and J 9 bases short, with 11 bases between. Germline lookup yields CDR1 SGHTA and CDR2 FQGNSA. The CDR3 has 12 residues. CDR3: CASSESSLEQFF. CDR3 DNA: TGTGCCAGCAGCGAGTCTAGCCTTGAGCAGTTCTTC.

This clonotype came up a few times. The J gene is TRBJ2-5, the V gene TRBV6-1; 7 bases match TRBD2. The germline V gene has CDR1 MNHNS and CDR2 SASEGT. V was pared by 4 bases and J by 11 bases, with 16 bases of the junction left unmatched. This CDR3 contains 15 residues. CDR3 nucleotide sequence: TGTGCCAGCAGTGCCTCCTTCGCGGGGGTACGTCAGCAGTACTTC. Amino acids: CASSASFAGVRQQYF.

This clonotype has a handful of counts. V usage is TRBV12-5 and J usage is TRBJ2-3; D remains unclear. Germline V gene data show CDR1 as LGHNT and CDR2 as FRNRAP. V shed 5 bases and J shed 2 bases, with 11 bases lying between them. The CDR3 runs 14 residues. CDR3 region: CASGPSATTDTQYF. In DNA, the CDR3 is TGTGCTAGTGGTCCCTCAGCAACCACAGATACGCAGTATTTT.

This clonotype came up once. This may be a read error, as it is one base from a much larger clone. The rearrangement uses TRBV6-5 and TRBJ2-1; possibly TRBD1 for D (6 bases). Germline V gene data show CDR1 as MNHEY and CDR2 as SVGAGI. V lost 6 bases and J lost 10, with 25 bases in between. The CDR3 consists of 16 residues. CDR3 DNA: TGTGCCAGCAGCCGACAGGTTTCCTTCACCACCTACGAGCAGTTCTTC. The encoded protein is CASSRQVSFTTYEQFF.

Comments on this clonotype: One end of the junction does not line up with germline, which may come from a read error. This rearrangement joins TRBV6-5 to TRBJ1-1; D unclear. CDR1 and CDR2 (germline): MNHEY, SVGAGI. The CDR3 is made up of 13 amino acids. The CDR3 DNA reads TGTGCCAGCAGTTACGATCTGAACTCTGAAGCTTTCTTT. It codes for CASSYDLNSEAFF.

This chain links TRBV25-1 with TRBJ2-5, with D possibly being TRBD1 or TRBD2 (6 bases each). Germline CDR1 is MGHDK and CDR2 is SYGVNS. The CDR3 totals 16 residues. Trimming pared 0 bases from V and 0 bases from J, leaving 11 bases between. The CDR3 region has the DNA TGTGCCAGCAGTGAATACGGGGGCCCGTACCAAGAGACCCAGTACTTC. This translates into CASSEYGGPYQETQYF. Drawing the rest from reference TRBV25-1 and TRBJ2-5, the complete variable domain is EADIYQTPRYLVIGTGKKITLECSQTMGHDKMYWYQQDPGMELHLIHYSYGVNSTEKGDLSSESTVSRIRTEHFPLTLESARPSHTSQYLCASSEYGGPYQETQYFGPGTRLLVL.

V gene TRBV27 combines with J gene TRBJ2-4; a weak D match, TRBD1 (7 bases). CDR1 and CDR2 from the germline V gene are MNHEY and SMNVEV (reference sequence). V was clipped by 7 bases and J by 13 bases, with 29 bases between them. The CDR3 is 16 amino acids. The CDR3, as DNA: TGTGCCAGCACCCCCTTGGCGGGACAGAAAAACAATGAGCAGTACTTC. This encodes CASTPLAGQKNNEQYF.

V and J are TRBV20-1 and TRBJ2-1, with TRBD2 as a possible D gene (5 bases). Germline loops: CDR1 DFQATT, CDR2 SNEGSKA (reference sequence). Trimming removed 3 bases from V and 10 bases from J, with 10 bases in between. The CDR3 has 11 amino acids. CDR3 amino acids: CSARGEREQFF. The DNA for the CDR3 is TGCAGTGCTAGGGGTGAGCGGGAGCAGTTCTTC.

The CDR3 DNA reads as TGTGCCAGCAGCTTAATCCAGGGATGGGAAGAGACCCAGTACTTC. It translates to CASSLIQGWEETQYF. This chain joins TRBV7-6 and TRBJ2-5; perhaps TRBD1 as D (5 bases). The germline V gene has CDR1 SGHVS and CDR2 FNYEAQ. The CDR3 contains 15 residues. Trimming left V 2 bases short and J 3 bases short, with 13 bases between.

This sequence joins TRBV7-8 and TRBJ1-5; unclear D gene. Trimming removed 5 bases from V and 0 bases from J, with 11 bases in between. This CDR3 spans 15 amino acids. Germline-derived CDR1 and CDR2 are SGHVS and FQNEAQ. As DNA, the CDR3 is TGTGCCAGCAGCCCCGGGCGGGTTAGCAATCAGCCCCAGCATTTT. This gives the protein CASSPGRVSNQPQHF.

The chain has TRBV6-6 and TRBJ1-5; TRBD1 might be the D (5 bases). The length of the CDR3 is 13 residues. Germline values: CDR1 MNHNY, CDR2 SVGAGI (reference sequence). Trimming left V 4 bases short and J 15 bases short, with 19 bases between. CDR3 in amino acids: CASSSLRGVWRHF. In DNA, the CDR3 is TGTGCCAGCAGTTCACTCCGGGGGGTGTGGAGGCATTTT.

Only a few counts were recorded for this clonotype. The rearrangement links TRBV15 to TRBJ1-2; D remains ambiguous. The germline V gene has CDR1 LNHNV and CDR2 YYDKDF (reference sequence). The V and J ends lost 1 base and 0 bases respectively, with 3 bases between them. The CDR3 has 13 residues. CDR3 sequence reads: CATSRGANYGYTF. As DNA, the CDR3 is TGTGCCACCAGCAGAGGGGCTAACTATGGCTACACCTTC.

A few counts support this clonotype. This rearrangement joins TRBV4-3 to TRBJ2-7; 10 bases fit TRBD1. Germline loops: CDR1 LGHNA, CDR2 YSLEER. The CDR3 extends over 18 amino acids. V was clipped by 4 bases and J by 2 bases; unmatched bases: 14. The CDR3 protein is CASSPKMEDRGLTYEQYF. In DNA, the CDR3 is TGCGCCAGCAGCCCGAAGATGGAAGACAGGGGGCTAACCTACGAGCAGTACTTC.

This clonotype was observed a handful of times. The V call is TRBV3-1, the J call TRBJ1-6, with D possibly TRBD1 on 5 matching bases. Germline V CDR1 and CDR2: LGHDT, YNNKEL (reference sequence). V was trimmed by 10 bases and J by 4 bases, leaving 11 bases between them. CDR3 length equals 13 residues. The CDR3 DNA reads as TGTGCCACCTCAGGGCTTTATAATTCACCCCTCCACTTT. Translated: CATSGLYNSPLHF. The full variable domain, in which reference TRBV3-1 and TRBJ1-6 provide the parts outside the CDR3, is DTAVSQTPKYLVTQMGNDKSIKCEQNLGHDTMYWYKQDSKKFLKIMFSYNNKELIINETVPNRFSPKSPDKAHLNLHINSLELGDSAVYFCATSGLYNSPLHFGNGTRLTVT.